These 21 T cell receptor beta chains share one sample of origin, sequenced in a study of T cells after yellow fever vaccination (dated by TCRdb to between 2018 and 2021). The sample's treatment or condition label, in plain terms: live attenuated yellow fever vaccine strain. Receptors were amplified or captured by 5' RACE. The sequencer listed for this sample is Illumina HiSeq 2500. In TCRdb, the public reads were trimmed at Q25 with fastp and aligned with MiXCR, with productive beta chains retained. Rows are unified per CDR3 protein, each entry keeping the most common DNA and genes. The sample records about 300,000 distinct CDR3 sequences, around 7.3% of which are singletons. The ten most abundant clones make up 18% of the sample. Sample: PBMCs, taken about 49 days after the first yellow fever vaccination. The receptors were sampled from a man aged 18 to 30 who received the YFV17D yellow fever vaccine.

V is TRBV20-1 and J is TRBJ2-7, with D perhaps given as TRBD1 or TRBD2 (5 bases each). V lost 4 bases to trimming and J lost 0 bases, with 7 bases between them. Germline V gene sequence: CDR1 DFQATT, CDR2 SNEGSKA (reference sequence). CDR3 size: 12 residues. Written as DNA, the CDR3 is TGCAGTGCTAACGGGGCCTCCTACGAGCAGTACGTC. The encoded protein is CSANGASYEQYV.

V usage is TRBV5-1 and J usage is TRBJ2-3, with D perhaps given as TRBD1 or TRBD2 (5 bases each). In germline, CDR1 is SGHRS, CDR2 YFSETQ. The CDR3 covers 14 residues. With 3 bases removed from V and 0 bases from J, the gap between germline ends came to 8 bases. CDR3: CASSWDPSTDTQYF. In DNA, the CDR3 is TGCGCCAGCAGCTGGGACCCAAGCACAGATACGCAGTATTTT.

This clonotype was counted many times. The chain uses TRBV5-1 and TRBJ2-6; D is perhaps TRBD1 (5 bases). V shed 2 bases and J shed 0 bases, with 12 bases lying between them. This CDR3 is 17 amino acids long. Germline V gene data show CDR1 as SGHRS and CDR2 as YFSETQ. In DNA, the CDR3 is TGCGCCAGCAGCTTTATATCAGGGTCCTCTGGGGCCAACGTCCTGACTTTC. As protein: CASSFISGSSGANVLTF.

The chain recombines TRBV6-1 with TRBJ2-1; D not resolved. Trimming left V 6 bases short and J 9 bases short, with 18 bases between. CDR3 length equals 14 residues. From germline, CDR1 is MNHNS and CDR2 SASEGT. CDR3 amino acids: CASSQYRASAEQFF. CDR3 in DNA: TGTGCCAGCAGCCAATATCGGGCCTCGGCTGAGCAGTTCTTC.

This clonotype was seen only a few times. The J gene is TRBJ1-2, the V gene TRBV12-3 or TRBV12-4; D ambiguous. V was clipped by 2 bases and J by 1 base, with 8 bases between them. The CDR3 spans 14 residues. CDR3: CASSLYNSNYGYTF. The DNA of the CDR3 is TGTGCCAGCAGTTTATATAACAGTAACTATGGCTACACCTTC.

J is TRBJ2-1 and V is TRBV10-3, with 7 nucleotides matching TRBD1. V lost 3 bases to trimming and J lost 7 bases; unmatched junction nucleotides: 12. CDR3 length: 16 residues. Germline V gene lookup returns CDR1 ENHRY and CDR2 SYGVKD. CDR3 DNA sequence: TGTGCCATCAGTGATCCTCGGGCAGGGGGAAAAAATGAGCAGTTCTTC. It yields the protein CAISDPRAGGKNEQFF.

This clonotype was detected ten times or more. The chain combines TRBV9 with TRBJ2-3; possible D gene TRBD2, 7 bases. Trimming took 3 bases from V and 6 from J, leaving 20 bases between them. Per germline, CDR1 SGDLS and CDR2 YYNGEE. The CDR3 consists of 16 residues. The CDR3 DNA is TGTGCCAGCAGCGCGGAGGCGGGGGCGACCTGGGATACGCAGTATTTT. It yields the protein CASSAEAGATWDTQYF.

This chain uses TRBV7-2 with TRBJ2-3, with 9 bases lining up with TRBD1. The V segment lost 8 bases and the J segment 2 bases; nucleotides outside the gene matches: 2. The germline V gene encodes CDR1 SGHTA and CDR2 FQGNSA. This CDR3 region has 13 residues. The CDR3 loop reads CASDRGTTDTQYF. CDR3 coding DNA: TGTGCCAGCGACAGGGGGACCACAGATACGCAGTATTTT.

This clonotype was detected only a few times. The V call is TRBV7-9, the J call TRBJ2-2; D unresolved. The CDR3 spans 12 residues. Trimming removed 1 base at V and 8 bases at J, with 5 bases between. CDR1 and CDR2 (germline): SEHNR, FQNEAQ (reference sequence). CDR3 nucleotides: TGTGCCAGCAGCTTAGGAGAGGGGGAGCTGTTTTTT. This translates into CASSLGEGELFF.

The genes are TRBV4-3 and TRBJ2-2; D possibly corresponds to TRBD1 (6 bases). This CDR3 has 17 residues. V lost 3 bases, J lost 3 bases, and 17 bases lay in between. Germline V gene sequence: CDR1 LGHNA, CDR2 YSLEER. The DNA of the CDR3 is TGCGCCAGCAGCCAGGACACAGGGATGGTATACACCGGGGAGCTGTTTTTT. Translation gives CASSQDTGMVYTGELFF.

The V call is TRBV20-1, the J call TRBJ1-4, with 7 bases aligning to TRBD1. The CDR3 runs to 18 residues. With V trimmed by 0 bases and J by 2 bases, 12 bases remained unmatched. Germline loops: CDR1 DFQATT, CDR2 SNEGSKA (reference sequence). The CDR3 DNA follows: TGCAGTGCTAGAGATTTAAAGGGACAGTTTTCCACTAATGAAAAACTGTTTTTT. Residues: CSARDLKGQFSTNEKLFF.

This clonotype was observed a few times. This chain links TRBV5-1 with TRBJ2-3, with 8 bases identical to TRBD2. Germline V gene sequence: CDR1 SGHRS, CDR2 YFSETQ. This CDR3 spans 16 amino acids. The J segment lost 4 bases and the V segment lost 1 base, leaving 8 bases of the junction unmatched. The CDR3, as DNA: TGCGCCAGCAGCTTGTCGTCAGCGGGGGCAGCAGATACGCAGTATTTT. This gives the protein CASSLSSAGAADTQYF. Complete variable domain (other parts from reference TRBV5-1 and TRBJ2-3): KAGVTQTPRYLIKTRGQQVTLSCSPISGHRSVSWYQQTPGQGLQFLFEYFSETQRNKGNFPGRFSGRQFSNSRSEMNVSTLELGDSALYLCASSLSSAGAADTQYFGPGTRLTVL.

This clonotype came up a few times. The chain has TRBV7-8 and TRBJ1-2; 9 bases fit TRBD1. Per the germline V gene, CDR1 is SGHVS and CDR2 is FQNEAQ. Germline trimming cut 1 base from V and 7 bases from J; bases unmatched to any gene: 7. The CDR3 has 15 amino acids. CDR3 sequence (DNA): TGTGCCAGCAGCTTAGAAGGGACAGGGAGAGGTGGCTACACCTTC. Amino acid sequence: CASSLEGTGRGGYTF.

In regard to this clonotype: At one end, the junction sequence differs from germline, possibly due to a read error. This chain links TRBV7-6 with TRBJ2-1, with no clear D. Germline assignment: CDR1 SGHVS and CDR2 FNYEAQ. The CDR3 consists of 15 residues. DNA for the CDR3: TGTGCCAGCAGCTTTAGCCCGAGCTCCTACAATGAGCCGTTCTTC. Amino acids: CASSFSPSSYNEPFF.

In DNA form, the CDR3 reads TGTGCCAGCACCAAGGGAGGGCTAGCGGGGGTCTACGAGCAGTACTTC. Its translation is CASTKGGLAGVYEQYF. The chain joins TRBV2 to TRBJ2-7, with 10 bases fitting TRBD2. CDR3 size: 16 residues. The V gene end was trimmed by 7 bases and the J gene end by 3 bases; junction bases not matched to a gene: 12. CDR1 is SNHLY and CDR2 is FYNNEI in the germline V gene. The variable domain in full, with the rest retrieved from reference TRBV2 and TRBJ2-7, is EPEVTQTPSHQVTQMGQEVILRCVPISNHLYFYWYRQILGQKVEFLVSFYNNEISEKSEIFDDQFSVERPDGSNFTLKIRSTKLEDSAMYFCASTKGGLAGVYEQYFGPGTRLTVT.

V usage is TRBV24-1 and J usage is TRBJ1-5; 8 bases are a match to TRBD1. The length of the CDR3 is 16 residues. Germline V gene data show CDR1 as KGHDR and CDR2 as SFDVKD. Trimming at V came to 5 bases and at J to 7 bases, leaving 12 bases not matched to a gene. The CDR3 sequence is CATSVGRQGTIQPQHF. The CDR3 DNA follows: TGTGCCACCAGTGTTGGGCGACAGGGGACGATCCAGCCCCAGCATTTT.

The rearrangement links TRBV13 to TRBJ2-3; D might be TRBD1 (6 bases). Trimming pared 1 base from V and 2 bases from J, leaving 10 bases between. The CDR3 length is 15 residues. Germline CDR1 and CDR2: PRHDT and FYEKMQ (reference sequence). The CDR3 reads CASSLENRATDTQYF. For the CDR3, the DNA is TGTGCCAGCAGCTTAGAGAACAGGGCCACAGATACGCAGTATTTT. The complete variable domain, with remaining parts taken from reference TRBV13 and TRBJ2-3, reads AAGVIQSPRHLIKEKRETATLKCYPIPRHDTVYWYQQGPGQDPQFLISFYEKMQSDKGSIPDRFSAQQFSDYHSELNMSSLELGDSALYFCASSLENRATDTQYFGPGTRLTVL.

The chain combines TRBV11-1 with TRBJ2-1; the D gene is possibly TRBD2 (6 bases). Germline values: CDR1 SGHAT, CDR2 FQDESV (reference sequence). This CDR3 is built from 13 residues. V lost 2 bases and J lost 13, with 15 bases in between. The CDR3 coding sequence is TGTGCCAGCAGCTTATTCTCGTCCGGGAGCCAGTTCTTC. This translates into CASSLFSSGSQFF.

The CDR3 loop reads CASSRTGLTETQYF. The CDR3 nucleotides are TGTGCCAGCAGCCGAACAGGGCTGACAGAGACCCAGTACTTC. The genes are TRBV6-1 and TRBJ2-5; D is perhaps TRBD1 (6 bases). The CDR3 spans 14 residues. The ends were cut back, 6 bases at V and 4 bases at J, with 15 bases in the middle. CDR1 is MNHNS, CDR2 SASEGT, per germline.

A few counts support this clonotype. The chain links TRBV11-3 to TRBJ2-3; D not certain. Trimming pared 4 bases from V and 9 bases from J, leaving 11 bases between. CDR1 and CDR2 from the germline V gene are SGHNT and YENEEA. CDR3 length equals 12 residues. Here the CDR3 reads CASSSNSMTQYF. Written as DNA, the CDR3 is TGTGCCAGCAGCTCTAATTCGATGACGCAGTATTTT.

The chain carries TRBV24-1 and TRBJ2-1; perhaps D is TRBD1 or TRBD2 (6 bases each). CDR1 is KGHDR and CDR2 is SFDVKD in the germline V gene. CDR3 length equals 15 residues. V shed 5 bases and J shed 4 bases, with 14 bases lying between them. The DNA of the CDR3 is TGTGCCACCAGTGCCCCGGGGGCGGTTTACAATGAGCAGTTCTTC. Translation: CATSAPGAVYNEQFF.